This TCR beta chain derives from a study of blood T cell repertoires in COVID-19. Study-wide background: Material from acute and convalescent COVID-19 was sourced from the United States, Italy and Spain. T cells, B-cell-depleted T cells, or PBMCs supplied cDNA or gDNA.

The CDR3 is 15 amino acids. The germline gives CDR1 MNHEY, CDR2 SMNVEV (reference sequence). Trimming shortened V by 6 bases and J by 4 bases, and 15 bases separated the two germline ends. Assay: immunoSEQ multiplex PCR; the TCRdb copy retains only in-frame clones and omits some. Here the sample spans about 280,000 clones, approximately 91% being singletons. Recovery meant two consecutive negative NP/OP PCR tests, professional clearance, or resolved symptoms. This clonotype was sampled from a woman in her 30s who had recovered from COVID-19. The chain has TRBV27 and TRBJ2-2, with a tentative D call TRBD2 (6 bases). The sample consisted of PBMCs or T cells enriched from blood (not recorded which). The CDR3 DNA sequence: TGTGCCAGCAGAAAGGGCAGGGAGGTCACCGGGGAGCTGTTTTTT. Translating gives CASRKGREVTGELFF.